This passage covers 15 T cell receptor beta chains from one sample sequenced in a study of control samples from healthy donors and cancer patients. Data came from immunoSEQ multiplex PCR; TCRdb stores just in-frame clones and leaves some out. The profile shows 55,000 to 70,000 clones, less than 95% of them singletons. Sequences were obtained from PBMCs. These receptors were collected from a man aged 30-40 years with colorectal cancer.

The chain is built from TRBV12-3 or TRBV12-4 and TRBJ1-2; weak D call: TRBD1 (5 bases). The CDR3 consists of 13 residues. The V gene lost 6 bases and the J gene lost 3 bases, with 11 bases spanning the gap. CDR3 nucleotide sequence: TGTGCCAGCAGCAGGGAGGTTGACTATGGCTACACCTTC. Protein product: CASSREVDYGYTF.

The rearrangement joins TRBV4-1 to TRBJ1-6; D remains unclear. Trimming stripped 0 bases from V and 7 bases from J, with 10 bases between. The CDR3 extends over 15 amino acids. Germline CDR1 and CDR2: MGHRA and YSYEKL. The CDR3 nucleotides are TGCGCCAGCAGCCAAGAAGGTCGGGCCAATTCACCCCTCCACTTT. It specifies CASSQEGRANSPLHF.

The rearrangement uses TRBV5-5 and TRBJ2-3; no reliable D call. Germline V lookup: CDR1 SGHKS, CDR2 YYEKEE (reference sequence). The CDR3 extends over 13 amino acids. Between the trimmed V and J ends, which lost 2 bases and 6 bases, there was a span of 10 bases. CDR3 DNA sequence: TGTGCCAGCAGCTTCCGAGACGGGGATACGCAGTATTTT. As protein: CASSFRDGDTQYF. The whole variable domain, remainder taken from reference TRBV5-5 and TRBJ2-3, is DAGVTQSPTHLIKTRGQQVTLRCSPISGHKSVSWYQQVLGQGPQFIFQYYEKEERGRGNFPDRFSARQFPNYSSELNVNALLLGDSALYLCASSFRDGDTQYFGPGTRLTVL.

The gene calls are TRBV6-2 or TRBV6-3 and TRBJ2-5; perhaps TRBD2 as D (7 bases). V was clipped by 2 bases and J by 4 bases, with 17 bases between them. CDR1 MNHEY and CDR2 SVGEGT come from the germline V gene. The CDR3 runs 16 residues. Here the CDR3 reads CASSYSRLGGRETQYF. The CDR3 DNA reads as TGTGCCAGCAGTTACAGCCGTCTCGGGGGGCGAGAGACCCAGTACTTC.

The chain recombines TRBV6-5 with TRBJ1-5; tentatively, D is TRBD1 (5 bases). In germline, CDR1 is MNHEY, CDR2 SVGAGI. V was shortened by 6 bases and J by 0 bases, with 9 bases between the two germline ends. The CDR3 has 14 residues. In DNA, the CDR3 is TGTGCCAGCAGCCCAGGGATTAGCAATCAGCCCCAGCATTTT. It encodes CASSPGISNQPQHF.

As DNA, the CDR3 is TGTGCTAGTGGCCCAGGGACCTATGGAAACACAGATACGCAGTATTTT. Translating gives CASGPGTYGNTDTQYF. V gene TRBV12-5 combines with J gene TRBJ2-3; D may match TRBD1 or TRBD2 (5 bases each). The CDR3 has 16 residues. Per germline, CDR1 LGHNT and CDR2 FRNRAP. V lost 6 bases to trimming and J lost 2 bases, with 18 bases between them.

V usage is TRBV6-2 or TRBV6-3 and J usage is TRBJ2-2, with D tentatively TRBD1 (5 bases). CDR1 and CDR2 from the germline V gene are MNHEY and SVGEGT. The CDR3 is made up of 15 amino acids. V lost 2 bases and J 0 bases, leaving 7 bases between the germline ends. This CDR3 is CASSYTTANTGELFF. CDR3 in DNA: TGTGCCAGCAGTTACACGACAGCGAACACCGGGGAGCTGTTTTTT.

This clone was found once. This rearrangement joins TRBV19 to TRBJ2-2; D may correspond to TRBD1 or TRBD2 (5 bases each). V shed 7 bases and J shed 0 bases, with 12 bases lying between them. CDR1 is LNHDA, CDR2 SQIVND, per germline (reference sequence). The CDR3 length is 15 residues. For the CDR3, the DNA is TGTGCCAGTAAGGGGCGAGGGACGAACACCGGGGAGCTGTTTTTT. It encodes CASKGRGTNTGELFF.

This clone was recorded once. The genes are TRBV5-6 and TRBJ1-2, with D possibly being TRBD1 (6 bases). CDR1 and CDR2 (germline): SGHDT, YYEEEE. The CDR3 covers 16 residues. Trimming took off 2 bases at V and 1 base at J, with 15 bases between the two ends. The CDR3 protein is CASSFGGVGGNYGYTF. The CDR3 DNA is TGTGCCAGCAGCTTCGGAGGGGTAGGGGGTAACTATGGCTACACCTTC.

This sequence joins TRBV14 and TRBJ1-2; D not resolved. Germline V gene data show CDR1 as SGHDN and CDR2 as FVKESK. This CDR3 contains 13 residues. V lost 0 bases and J 8 bases, leaving 10 bases between the germline ends. In DNA form, the CDR3 reads TGTGCCAGCAGCCAAGATACCTCGTGGGGCTACACCTTC. This translates into CASSQDTSWGYTF.

The CDR3 spells CASSPLRQGSGYTF. DNA of the CDR3: TGTGCCAGCAGTCCCCTTCGACAGGGCTCTGGCTACACCTTC. The chain is built from TRBV28 and TRBJ1-2; 7 bases are shared with TRBD1. This CDR3 has 14 amino acids. The ends lost 5 bases at V and 7 bases at J; junction bases unmatched: 10. Germline CDR1 reads MDHEN; CDR2 reads SYDVKM.

The J gene is TRBJ1-6, the V gene TRBV6-5, with TRBD1 as a possible D gene (6 bases). The CDR3 loop spans 15 amino acids. Germline loops: CDR1 MNHEY, CDR2 SVGAGI. V was pared by 2 bases and J by 7 bases, with 12 bases between. The chain's CDR3 is CASSYQDSGNSPLHF. The CDR3 region has the DNA TGTGCCAGCAGTTACCAGGACAGCGGAAATTCACCCCTCCACTTT.

Here the CDR3 reads CSGRRGDTQYF. CDR3 DNA: TGCAGTGGGAGGCGCGGAGATACGCAGTATTTT. The genes are TRBV20-1 and TRBJ2-3; TRBD2 is a possible D gene (5 bases). V shed 7 bases and J shed 5 bases, with 10 bases lying between them. Germline values: CDR1 DFQATT, CDR2 SNEGSKA (reference sequence). The CDR3 spans 11 residues.

In this sample, this clone turned up once. The chain couples TRBV30 to TRBJ2-3, with TRBD1 identical over 7 bases. V shed 0 bases and J 5 bases; nucleotides not matched to a gene: 2. This CDR3 has 13 amino acids. CDR1 and CDR2 from the germline V gene are GTSNPN and SVGIG (reference sequence). CDR3 coding DNA: TGTGCCTGGAGTGTAGGGGGCGGAGATACGCAGTATTTT. This translates into CAWSVGGGDTQYF.

The CDR3 loop is CASSFTGRGRSTNEKLFF. CDR3 nucleotide sequence: TGTGCCAGCAGCTTTACGGGCAGGGGGCGATCAACTAATGAAAAACTGTTTTTT. The J gene is TRBJ1-4, the V gene TRBV7-2, with TRBD1 matching 8 bases. Germline V CDR1 and CDR2: SGHTA, FQGNSA. This CDR3 region has 18 residues. Trimming removed 3 bases from V and 0 bases from J; junction bases left unmatched: 9.